This T cell receptor beta chain emerged from a study of PD-1 blockade in mismatch repair-deficient tumors. Whole-study context: Enrolled about 2012-2016, patients had progressing, pretreated mismatch repair-deficient cancers of approximately 13 types. Study-wide results and limits: Rapid post-treatment expansion, then contraction, generally preceding radiologic response, marked tumor-resident clones.

This clone showed up just a few times. Its specificity is not known. The CDR3 covers 14 residues. V was trimmed by 1 base and J by 2 bases, leaving 9 bases between them. Germline V gene data show CDR1 as MGHRA and CDR2 as YSYEKL. TCRdb's copy holds only in-frame clones and misses some; the assay was immunoSEQ multiplex PCR. The table shows around 110,000 clones, with over 60% occurring only once. All patients were mismatch repair deficient, assessed by either PCR or immunohistochemistry. The TCR comes from an adult with mismatch repair-deficient cancer. The source material was peripheral blood, sampled 60 weeks after starting pembrolizumab. The chain couples TRBV4-1 to TRBJ2-7; no clear D. The CDR3 coding sequence is TGCGCCAGCAGCCAAGCGGGTCTAGCCTACGAGCAGTACTTC. Translation: CASSQAGLAYEQYF.